These 9 T cell receptor beta chains share one sample of origin, sequenced in a study of shared clonotypes between healthy human individuals. Libraries were prepared by immunoSEQ multiplex PCR; TCRdb keeps only in-frame clonotypes and omits some of them. The sample comprises roughly 2.4 million clones, almost 96% of which are singletons, and about 0.13% rests with the top ten. Material for sequencing was naive CD4+ T cells sorted from blood. Subset reported: CD45RA+ positively selected. The receptors shown here come from a young man in good health.

The rearrangement uses TRBV20-1 and TRBJ2-2; D gene uncertain. The CDR3 spans 11 residues. Trimming left V 0 bases short and J 8 bases short, with 4 bases between. CDR1 and CDR2 from the germline V gene are DFQATT and SNEGSKA (reference sequence). As DNA, the CDR3 is TGCAGTGCTAGAGATTGGGGGGAGCTGTTTTTT. Its protein is CSARDWGELFF.

The gene calls are TRBV30 and TRBJ2-2; TRBD2 might be the D (6 bases). Germline V CDR1 and CDR2: GTSNPN, SVGIG (reference sequence). V shed 5 bases and J shed 4 bases, with 17 bases lying between them. There are 15 residues in the CDR3. CDR3 amino acids: CAWQIQGLGTGELFF. CDR3 in DNA: TGTGCCTGGCAAATCCAGGGACTGGGCACCGGGGAGCTGTTTTTT.

The V gene is TRBV6-6, the J gene TRBJ2-1, with 13 bases that match TRBD2. The CDR3 runs to 16 residues. Losses at the gene ends were 7 bases for V and 4 bases for J; bases not matched to a gene: 7. Germline-derived CDR1 and CDR2 are MNHNY and SVGAGI (reference sequence). The CDR3 coding sequence is TGTGCCAGCAAAATGACTAGCGGGGGGTTGTACAATGAGCAGTTCTTC. Translated: CASKMTSGGLYNEQFF.

The chain has TRBV7-6 and TRBJ2-1; D uncertain. There are 15 residues in the CDR3. V was pared by 1 base and J by 1 base, with 8 bases between. CDR1 is SGHVS and CDR2 is FNYEAQ in the germline V gene. The CDR3 nucleotides are TGTGCCAGCAGCTTAGGTGACGGATCCTACAATGAGCAGTTCTTC. It codes for CASSLGDGSYNEQFF.

The chain carries TRBV9 and TRBJ2-4, with TRBD1 matching 9 bases. The CDR3 is 15 amino acids. V trimming: 7 bases; J trimming: 3 bases; junction bases outside the gene matches: 8. Germline V CDR1 and CDR2: SGDLS, YYNGEE. The CDR3 spells CASSLQGAGKNIQYF. CDR3 nucleotides: TGTGCCAGCTCACTACAGGGGGCAGGCAAAAACATTCAGTACTTC.

The chain is built from TRBV4-3 and TRBJ2-3, with 9 bases matching TRBD2. With 0 bases clipped from V and 8 bases from J, the junction kept 12 bases outside the gene matches. The CDR3 totals 17 residues. Germline V gene data show CDR1 as LGHNA and CDR2 as YSLEER. This CDR3 reads CASSQDAPSSSGSTQYF. CDR3 DNA sequence: TGCGCCAGCAGCCAAGATGCGCCGAGTAGTAGCGGGAGTACGCAGTATTTT.

In its sample, this clone was seen once. Written as DNA, the CDR3 is TGTGCCAGCAGCCATGGTGGACTAGTGAACACCGGGGAGCTGTTTTTT. Translated: CASSHGGLVNTGELFF. The chain recombines TRBV5-4 with TRBJ2-2, with 7 bases lining up with TRBD2. From germline, CDR1 is SGHNT and CDR2 YYREEE (reference sequence). CDR3 length: 16 amino acids. V shed 4 bases, J shed 1 base, and the junction held 7 bases outside the gene matches.

The chain recombines TRBV28 with TRBJ2-7; TRBD1 agrees at 8 bases. J lost 4 bases, V lost 2 bases, and 7 bases had no gene match. Germline CDR1 and CDR2: MDHEN and SYDVKM. The CDR3 runs to 15 residues. CDR3 amino acids: CASSLRDRIIYEQYF. CDR3 nucleotide sequence: TGTGCCAGCAGTTTACGGGACAGGATAATATACGAGCAGTACTTC.

V usage is TRBV19 and J usage is TRBJ2-1; no clear D. Germline CDR1 reads LNHDA; CDR2 reads SQIVND (reference sequence). This CDR3 spans 13 amino acids. The V gene lost 8 bases and the J gene lost 5 bases, with 13 bases spanning the gap. CDR3 protein: CASWSSSDNEQFF. The CDR3 DNA sequence: TGTGCCAGTTGGAGTAGCAGCGACAATGAGCAGTTCTTC.